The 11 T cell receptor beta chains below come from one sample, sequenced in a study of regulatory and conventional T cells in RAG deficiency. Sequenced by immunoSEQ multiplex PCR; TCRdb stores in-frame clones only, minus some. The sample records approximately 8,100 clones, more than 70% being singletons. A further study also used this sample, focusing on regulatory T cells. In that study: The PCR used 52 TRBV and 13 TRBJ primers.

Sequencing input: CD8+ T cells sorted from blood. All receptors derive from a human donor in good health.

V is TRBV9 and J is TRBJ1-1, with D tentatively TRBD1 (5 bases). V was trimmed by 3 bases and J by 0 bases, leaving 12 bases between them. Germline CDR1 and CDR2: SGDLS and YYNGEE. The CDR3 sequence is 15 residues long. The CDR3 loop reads CASSETGHMNTEAFF. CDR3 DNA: TGTGCCAGCAGCGAAACAGGACACATGAACACTGAAGCTTTCTTT.

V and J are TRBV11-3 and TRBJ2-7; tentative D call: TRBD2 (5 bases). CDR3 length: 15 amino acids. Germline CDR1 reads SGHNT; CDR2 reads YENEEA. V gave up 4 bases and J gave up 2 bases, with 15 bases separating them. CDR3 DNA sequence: TGTGCCAGCAGCTCCCAGCGGCTGGGGACCTACGAGCAGTACTTC. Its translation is CASSSQRLGTYEQYF.

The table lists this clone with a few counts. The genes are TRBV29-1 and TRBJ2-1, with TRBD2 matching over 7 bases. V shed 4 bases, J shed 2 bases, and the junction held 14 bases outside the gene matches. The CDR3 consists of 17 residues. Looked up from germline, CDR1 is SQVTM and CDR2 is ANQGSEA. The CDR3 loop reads CSVGKVLAEEPYNEQFF. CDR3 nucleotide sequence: TGCAGCGTTGGAAAGGTGCTAGCGGAAGAACCCTACAATGAGCAGTTCTTC.

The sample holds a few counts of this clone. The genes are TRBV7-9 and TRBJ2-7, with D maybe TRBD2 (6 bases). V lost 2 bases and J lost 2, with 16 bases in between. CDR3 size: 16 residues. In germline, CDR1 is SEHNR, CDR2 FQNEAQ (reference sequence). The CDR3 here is CASSLITAGPPYEQYF. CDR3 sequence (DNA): TGTGCCAGCAGCTTAATCACTGCGGGACCTCCCTACGAGCAGTACTTC.

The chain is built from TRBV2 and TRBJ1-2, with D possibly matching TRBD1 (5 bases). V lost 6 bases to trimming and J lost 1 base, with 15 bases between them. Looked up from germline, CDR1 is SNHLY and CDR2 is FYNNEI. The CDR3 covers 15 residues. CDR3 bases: TGTGCCAGCAGGGCCAGCAGGACAAATAACTATGGCTACACCTTC. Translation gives CASRASRTNNYGYTF.

CDR3 residues: CASSLDGGNEKLFF. The DNA for the CDR3 is TGTGCCAGCAGCTTAGATGGCGGGAATGAAAAACTGTTTTTT. The chain links TRBV11-3 to TRBJ1-4; D remains ambiguous. Trimming left V 0 bases short and J 5 bases short, with 7 bases between. Germline lookup yields CDR1 SGHNT and CDR2 YENEEA. This CDR3 comprises 14 residues.

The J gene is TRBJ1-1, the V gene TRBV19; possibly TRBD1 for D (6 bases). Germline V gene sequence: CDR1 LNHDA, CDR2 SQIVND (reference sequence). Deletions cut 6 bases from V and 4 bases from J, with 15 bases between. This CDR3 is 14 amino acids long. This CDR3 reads CASSPGGGITEAFF. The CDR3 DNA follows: TGTGCCAGTAGCCCCGGGGGGGGCATCACTGAAGCTTTCTTT. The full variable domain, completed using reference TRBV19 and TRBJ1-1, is DGGITQSPKYLFRKEGQNVTLSCEQNLNHDAMYWYRQDPGQGLRLIYYSQIVNDFQKGDIAEGYSVSREKKESFPLTVTSAQKNPTAFYLCASSPGGGITEAFFGQGTRLTVV.

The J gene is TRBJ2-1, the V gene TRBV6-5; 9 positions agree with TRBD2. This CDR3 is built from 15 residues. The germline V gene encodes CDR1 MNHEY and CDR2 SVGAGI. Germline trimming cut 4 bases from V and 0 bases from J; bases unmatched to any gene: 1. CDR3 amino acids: CASSLAGASYNEQFF. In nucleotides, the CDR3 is TGTGCCAGCAGTTTAGCGGGGGCCTCCTACAATGAGCAGTTCTTC.

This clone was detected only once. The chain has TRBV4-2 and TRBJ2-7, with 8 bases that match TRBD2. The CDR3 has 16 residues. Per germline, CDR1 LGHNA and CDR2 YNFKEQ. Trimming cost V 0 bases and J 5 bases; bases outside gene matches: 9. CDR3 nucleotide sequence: TGTGCCAGCAGCCAAGATATACCGGGAGGGCCGAACGAGCAGTACTTC. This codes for CASSQDIPGGPNEQYF.

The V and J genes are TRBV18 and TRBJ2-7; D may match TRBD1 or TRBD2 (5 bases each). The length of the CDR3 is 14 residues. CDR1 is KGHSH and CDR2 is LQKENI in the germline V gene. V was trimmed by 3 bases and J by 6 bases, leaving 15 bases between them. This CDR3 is CASSPPGTPGEQYF. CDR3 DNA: TGTGCCAGCTCACCTCCGGGGACCCCAGGCGAGCAGTACTTC.

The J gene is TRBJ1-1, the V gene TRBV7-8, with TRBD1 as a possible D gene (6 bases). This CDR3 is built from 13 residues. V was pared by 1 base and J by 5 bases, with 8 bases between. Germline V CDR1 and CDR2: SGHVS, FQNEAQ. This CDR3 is CASSLEGGTEAFF. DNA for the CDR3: TGTGCCAGCAGCTTAGAAGGGGGGACTGAAGCTTTCTTT.